This TCR beta chain was identified in a study of shared clonotypes between healthy human individuals (dated by TCRdb to 2018 to 2020). Background for the entire study: The cohort comprised a couple of women and three men aged 18 to 49 years. Each donor's leukapheresis produced roughly between about 0.9 and 9.5 billion PBMCs. To estimate repertoire size and how much clonotypes are shared between individuals, the study performed deep sequencing of blood TCR repertoires from five healthy adults. For each donor, three plates each were used for CD4 naive and CD4 memory, two plates were used for CD8 naive, and one plate was used for CD8 memory. Libraries were prepared and TCR repertoires were sequenced by different laboratories using diverse techniques, in order to increase sequencing depth and limit assay-specific biases.

The CDR3 covers 16 residues, taking in both the cysteine and the phenylalanine. The CDR3 DNA has 48 bases and is translated from base 1. Germline trimming amounts to 1 base on V and 5 bases on J, with 9 as the count of junction bases outside the gene matches. The CDR1 and CDR2 encoded by the germline V gene are SGHNT and YENEEA. Donors were healthy HIV-negative adults with no recently reported acute infections or vaccinations. Every donor was a Caucasian adult living in Nashville, Tennessee, USA. CD4+ T cells were enriched through magnetic negative selection, after which naive cells were positively selected on CD45RA and the remaining negative fraction served as the memory subset. Blood was collected by leukapheresis, and PBMCs were isolated by Ficoll-Histopaque density gradient centrifugation and then cryopreserved in liquid nitrogen vapor phase. Analytical flow cytometry was used to check the purity and quantity of each magnetically sorted T cell population. Genomic DNA was isolated from each sorted fraction and quantified by UV absorbance on a Nanodrop 2000c.

The research as a whole found: Larger estimated clonotype richness was generally found for naive subsets than for memory subsets. Compared with non-shared clonotypes, clonotypes shared by all four sorted-subset donors had higher generation probabilities. About 5% of naive CD4, 3% to 3.5% of naive CD8, around 2.3% of memory CD4, and more than 0.35% of memory CD8 clonotypes were shared across a few donors. Pairwise subsampling led to the expectation that sequencing depth would affect the degree of clonotype sharing among donors. Sampling was limited to blood, and TCR repertoires in tissue likely differ from TCR repertoires in blood. Rarefaction of sorted-subset datasets indicated incomplete sequencing despite the large sequencing depth. Because the study included a small number of donors, the genetic and exposure-history diversity represented was limited.

Using the deep immunoSEQ assay, TCR CDR3 regions were amplified from genomic DNA by multiplex PCR. Extracted genomic DNA from each cell subset was distributed evenly across all wells of several immunoSEQ 96-well plates, and each plate was treated as a replicate. Each replicate PCR for sorted subsets received around 210 ng genomic DNA, equal to tens of thousands of T cell genomes. The purified libraries were quantified using a Qubit 3.0 fluorometer, sized with a Bioanalyzer 2100, and then quantified again using the KAPA Library Quantification kit. Each immunoSEQ 96-well plate was sequenced on its own single-read 150-cycle Illumina NextSeq 550 flow cell. The published analysis was carried out like this. Because the immunoSEQ output included only junctional sequences and no quality scores, the filtering could not be the same as the filtering used for full-length reads. To assign V/J genes and CDR3, sequences were annotated using PyIR, a Python wrapper for IgBLAST v1.9, with IMGT germline references. Reads were removed for weak V/J assignments (E-value above 1e-6), missing CDR3, stop codons, out-of-frame junctions, or ambiguous translated residues. A V3J clonotype was defined by an identical inferred V gene, J gene, and CDR3 amino acid sequence. Percentage overlap between repertoires was calculated by dividing the number of shared unique clonotypes by the size of the smaller repertoire. Repertoire richness was assessed with RTK rarefaction, the Chao1 estimator, and Recon v2.1 estimates of unobserved clonotypes. Generation probabilities for all TCRbeta clonotypes obtained by the gDNA method from a handful of donors were computed using OLGA. TCRdb took this table from immuneACCESS and kept in-frame rearrangements with V and J called. Such tables lack part of the clones; where checked against another copy, unresolved V genes explain under half of the gap, and the rest is unexplained. That table is the source of V, J and clone size, and D and trimming were worked out from the DNA. Here the sample has about 990,000 clones; 78% occur a single time. 0.6% to 0.75% of the sample belongs to the ten largest clones.

This clone was seen once. Its antigen specificity is not known. No qualities accompany the bases; no much larger clone lies one base away. The receptor was derived from a man in his late teens or twenties in good health. Some clones in this sample may be carry-over from other donors' samples. The source material was memory CD4+ T cells from PBMCs. Interpreted using the paper, the cell subset or site label stands for: CD45RA-negative fraction. This chain is built from TRBV11-3 and TRBJ1-1, and 8 junctional nucleotides match TRBD1. At the DNA level, the sequence is TGTGCCAGCAGCTTAGGGACAGGGCCGACTGGAACTGAAGCTTTCTTT. It is translated as CASSLGTGPTGTEAFF. This CDR3, with the reference TRBV11-3 and TRBJ1-1 proteins standing in past its ends, gives the full variable domain EAGVVQSPRYKIIEKKQPVAFWCNPISGHNTLYWYLQNLGQGPELLIRYENEEAVDDSQLPKDRFSAERLKGVDSTLKIQPAELGDSAVYLCASSLGTGPTGTEAFFGQGTRLTVV.